This is a list of T cell receptor beta chains from one sample in a study of blood T cell repertoires in COVID-19. Libraries were prepared by immunoSEQ multiplex PCR; TCRdb keeps only in-frame clonotypes and omits some of them. The sample contains around 180,000 clones, around 79% of which appear only once. Sequenced: peripheral blood. All receptors come from a man aged 60 to 69 with active or convalescent COVID-19. The CDR3 runs from the conserved cysteine through the conserved F or W. A D gene is named only where the DNA matches it firmly. Part of the rows lack a size; the others show once, few, many or a class for expanded clones.

.,TRBJ2-2,.,TRBV28,CAGPNRGAVF,TGTGCCGGGCCGAACCGGGGAGCTGTTTTT
.,TRBJ1-4,TRBD1,TRBV7-8,CASSLGQGISNEKLFF,TGTGCCAGCAGCTTGGGACAGGGTATCTCAAATGAAAAACTGTTTTTT
.,TRBJ2-2,.,TRBV5-4,CASSADPGSTGELFF,TGTGCCAGCAGCGCCGACCCCGGGAGCACCGGGGAGCTGTTTTTT
.,TRBJ2-7,.,TRBV5-1,CASSLGERSHYEQYF,TGCGCCAGCAGCTTGGGCGAAAGGAGCCACTACGAGCAGTACTTC
.,TRBJ1-2,TRBD1,TRBV3-1/TRBV3-2,CASSFNTGPTGGYGYTF,TGTGCCAGCAGCTTTAATACCGGCCCGACAGGGGGCTATGGCTACACCTTC
.,TRBJ2-7,TRBD2,TRBV7-9,CASGTGGSAYEQYF,TGTGCCAGCGGGACCGGCGGGAGTGCCTACGAGCAGTACTTC
once,TRBJ1-2,TRBD1,TRBV19,CASSTQGANYGYTF,TGTGCCAGTAGTACACAGGGGGCGAACTATGGCTACACCTTC
.,TRBJ2-3,.,TRBV9,CASSVLARDTQYF,TGTGCCAGCAGCGTGCTAGCACGTGATACGCAGTATTTT
.,TRBJ2-2,TRBD1,TRBV25-1,CASSGQALGGELFF,TGTGCCAGCAGCGGACAGGCCCTAGGGGGGGAGCTGTTTTTT
.,TRBJ2-1,.,TRBV20-1,CSAPLVHEQFF,TGCAGTGCACCTCTAGTCCATGAGCAGTTCTTC
.,TRBJ2-1,TRBD2,TRBV6-5,CASRRTSGDRNEQFF,TGTGCCAGCAGGCGGACTAGCGGGGATCGGAATGAGCAGTTCTTC
.,TRBJ2-5,.,TRBV5-1,CASSGKQGRETQYF,TGCGCCAGCAGCGGGAAACAGGGGAGGGAGACCCAGTACTTC
.,TRBJ2-7,.,TRBV12-3/TRBV12-4,CASSLSGEQYF,TGTGCCAGCAGCCTGTCGGGCGAGCAGTACTTC
.,TRBJ1-1,.,TRBV14,CASSQDLRKKEAFF,TGTGCCAGCAGCCAAGATTTGCGAAAAAAGGAAGCTTTCTTT
few,TRBJ2-5,.,TRBV5-1,CASSFGQEARLYF,TGCGCCAGCAGCTTCGGACAAGAAGCCCGACTGTACTTC
.,TRBJ2-7,.,TRBV25-1,CASSDEAGGVHEQYF,TGTGCCAGCAGTGATGAGGCAGGAGGTGTCCACGAGCAGTACTTC
.,TRBJ2-7,.,TRBV10-3,CAISEGQGYEQYF,TGTGCCATCAGTGAGGGGCAGGGGTACGAGCAGTACTTC
.,TRBJ2-2,TRBD2,TRBV7-2,CASSLMGLAGQNTGELFF,TGTGCCAGCAGTCTTATGGGACTAGCGGGACAGAACACCGGGGAGCTGTTTTTT